This TCR beta chain was captured by sequencing in a study of T-cell memory formation after mild COVID-19. Looking at the study overall: Most TCR clusters belonged to a single donor. Study-level points and caveats: Clones that shrank (day 15 to 85) were balanced CD4/CD8, whereas later expanders leaned CD4+.

The CDR3 sequence is 14 residues long. V lost 4 bases to trimming and J lost 2 bases, with 7 bases between them. Germline V CDR1 and CDR2: SGHDT, YYEEEE. A word on this clonotype: The antigen remains unidentified.

MiXCR was run by TCRdb on the 5' RACE reads, yielding one entry per CDR3 protein. The sample has around 300,000 distinct CDR3 sequences, over 10% seen once. The receptor's source is a young man who had mild COVID-19 (a few samples of this study predate the infection). Cell type and time point are not known. The sample was PBMCs or a T cell subset sorted from them (not recorded which). The chain joins TRBV5-6 to TRBJ1-6; D is uncertain. CDR3 DNA: TGTGCCAGCAGCAAGGATCCCTATAATTCACCCCTCCACTTT. Translation gives CASSKDPYNSPLHF. The whole variable domain, remainder taken from reference TRBV5-6 and TRBJ1-6, is DAGVTQSPTHLIKTRGQQVTLRCSPKSGHDTVSWYQQALGQGPQFIFQYYEEEERQRGNFPDRFSGHQFPNYSSELNVNALLLGDSALYLCASSKDPYNSPLHFGNGTRLTVT.